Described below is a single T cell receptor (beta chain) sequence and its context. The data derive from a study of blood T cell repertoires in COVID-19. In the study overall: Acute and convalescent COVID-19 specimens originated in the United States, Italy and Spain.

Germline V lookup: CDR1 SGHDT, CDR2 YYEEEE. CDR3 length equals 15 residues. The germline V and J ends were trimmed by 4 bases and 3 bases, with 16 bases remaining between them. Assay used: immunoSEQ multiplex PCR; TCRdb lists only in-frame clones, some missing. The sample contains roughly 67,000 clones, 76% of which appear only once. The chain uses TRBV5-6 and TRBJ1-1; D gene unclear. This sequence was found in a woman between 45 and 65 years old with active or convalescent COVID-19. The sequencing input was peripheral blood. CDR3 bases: TGTGCCAGCAGCCTTATCGGGGTCCCGGACACTGAAGCTTTCTTT. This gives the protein CASSLIGVPDTEAFF. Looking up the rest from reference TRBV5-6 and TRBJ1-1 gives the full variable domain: DAGVTQSPTHLIKTRGQQVTLRCSPKSGHDTVSWYQQALGQGPQFIFQYYEEEERQRGNFPDRFSGHQFPNYSSELNVNALLLGDSALYLCASSLIGVPDTEAFFGQGTRLTVV.